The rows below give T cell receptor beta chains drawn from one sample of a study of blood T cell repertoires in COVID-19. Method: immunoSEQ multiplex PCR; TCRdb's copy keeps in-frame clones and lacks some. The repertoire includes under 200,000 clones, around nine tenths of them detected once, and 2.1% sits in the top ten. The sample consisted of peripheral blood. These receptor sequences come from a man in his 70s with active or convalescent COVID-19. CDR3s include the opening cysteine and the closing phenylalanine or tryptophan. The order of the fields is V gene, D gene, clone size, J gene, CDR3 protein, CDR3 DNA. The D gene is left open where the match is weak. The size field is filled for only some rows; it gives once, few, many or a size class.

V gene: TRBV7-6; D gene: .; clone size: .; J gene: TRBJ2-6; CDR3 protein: CASSPQGAGANVLTF; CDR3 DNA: TGTGCCAGCAGCCCACAGGGAGCCGGGGCCAACGTCCTGACTTTC
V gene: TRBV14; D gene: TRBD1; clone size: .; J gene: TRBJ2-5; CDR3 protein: CASSQETGTGGFETQYF; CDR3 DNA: TGTGCCAGCAGCCAAGAAACCGGGACAGGGGGCTTCGAGACCCAGTACTTC
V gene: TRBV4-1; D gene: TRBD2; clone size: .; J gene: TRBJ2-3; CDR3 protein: CASSHAPGLAGGIGSTDTQYF; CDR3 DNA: TGCGCCAGCAGCCACGCCCCCGGACTAGCGGGAGGGATAGGAAGCACAGATACGCAGTATTTT
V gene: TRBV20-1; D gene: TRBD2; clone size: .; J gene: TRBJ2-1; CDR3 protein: CSASTPRGRDNEQFF; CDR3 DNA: TGCAGTGCTAGTACCCCCCGAGGGAGGGACAATGAGCAGTTCTTC
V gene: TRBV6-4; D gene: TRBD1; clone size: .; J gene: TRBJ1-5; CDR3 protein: CASSVQGGQPQHF; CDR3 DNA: TGTGCCAGCAGTGTACAGGGGGGGCAGCCCCAGCATTTT
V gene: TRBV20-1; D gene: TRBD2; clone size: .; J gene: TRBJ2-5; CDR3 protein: CSASRLASGTQYF; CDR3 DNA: TGCAGTGCTAGTAGACTAGCGTCCGGGACCCAGTACTTC
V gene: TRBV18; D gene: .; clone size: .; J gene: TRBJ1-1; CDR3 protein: CASSPARENTEAFF; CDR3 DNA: TGTGCCAGCTCGCCAGCGAGAGAGAACACTGAAGCTTTCTTT
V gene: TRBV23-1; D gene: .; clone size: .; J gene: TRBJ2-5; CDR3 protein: CASRIRGALYSGETQYF; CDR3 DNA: TGCGCCAGCAGGATCCGGGGGGCCCTGTATTCGGGAGAGACCCAGTACTTC
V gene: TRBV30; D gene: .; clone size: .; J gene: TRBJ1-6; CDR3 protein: CAWTRLPINSPLHF; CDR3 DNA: TGTGCCTGGACCCGCCTACCGATTAATTCACCCCTCCACTTT
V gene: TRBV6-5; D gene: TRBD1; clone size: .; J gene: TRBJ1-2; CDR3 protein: CASTGTGNYGYTF; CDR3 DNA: TGTGCCAGCACCGGGACAGGCAACTATGGCTACACCTTC
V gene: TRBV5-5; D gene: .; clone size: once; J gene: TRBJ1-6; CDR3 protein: CASSLVLAQANSPLHF; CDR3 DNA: TGTGCCAGCAGCTTGGTTTTGGCTCAGGCCAATTCACCCCTCCACTTT
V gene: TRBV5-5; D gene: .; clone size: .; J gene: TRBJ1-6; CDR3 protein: CASSHNRRGLNSPLHF; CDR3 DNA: TGTGCCAGCAGCCACAACCGTAGAGGGCTGAATTCACCCCTCCACTTT
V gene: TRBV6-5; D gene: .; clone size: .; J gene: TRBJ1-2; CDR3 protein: CASSPAGSYGYTF; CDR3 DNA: TGTGCCAGCAGTCCAGCAGGGTCCTATGGCTACACCTTC
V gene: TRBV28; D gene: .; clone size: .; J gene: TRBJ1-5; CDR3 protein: CASSFMGGGYQPQHF; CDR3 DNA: TGTGCCAGCAGTTTCATGGGAGGGGGATATCAGCCCCAGCATTTT
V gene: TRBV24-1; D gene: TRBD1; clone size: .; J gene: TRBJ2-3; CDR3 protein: CATSDNNRGLGTRYTQYF; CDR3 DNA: TGTGCCACCAGTGACAACAACAGGGGGCTGGGAACACGATATACGCAGTATTTT
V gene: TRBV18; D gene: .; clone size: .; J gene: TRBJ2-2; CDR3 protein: CASSPLPGVTGELFF; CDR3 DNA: TGTGCCAGCTCACCATTGCCAGGGGTCACCGGGGAGCTGTTTTTT
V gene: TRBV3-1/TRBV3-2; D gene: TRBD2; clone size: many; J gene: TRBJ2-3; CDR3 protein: CASSPSGRATDTQYF; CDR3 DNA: TGTGCCAGCAGCCCTAGCGGGAGGGCCACAGATACGCAGTATTTT
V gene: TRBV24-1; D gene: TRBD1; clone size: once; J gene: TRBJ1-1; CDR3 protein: CATSDLQGGKYTEAFF; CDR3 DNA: TGTGCCACCAGTGATTTGCAGGGGGGTAAGTACACTGAAGCTTTCTTT
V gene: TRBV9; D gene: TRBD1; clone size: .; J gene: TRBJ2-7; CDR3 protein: CASSVGQGASYEQYF; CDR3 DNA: TGTGCCAGCAGCGTAGGTCAGGGGGCCTCCTACGAGCAGTACTTC
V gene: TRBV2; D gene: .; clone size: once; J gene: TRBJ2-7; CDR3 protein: CASSESQATRYEQYF; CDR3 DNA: TGTGCCAGCAGTGAATCCCAGGCCACCCGCTACGAGCAGTACTTC
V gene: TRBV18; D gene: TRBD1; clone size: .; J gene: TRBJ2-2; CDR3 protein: CASRPGQGTGELFF; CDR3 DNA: TGTGCCAGCAGACCGGGACAGGGTACCGGGGAGCTGTTTTTT
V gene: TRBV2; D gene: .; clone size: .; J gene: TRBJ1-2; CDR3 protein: CASSQGQTMVGYTF; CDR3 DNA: TGTGCCAGCAGTCAAGGACAGACCATGGTCGGCTACACCTTC
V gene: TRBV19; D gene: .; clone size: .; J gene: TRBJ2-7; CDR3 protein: CASRGQTYEQYF; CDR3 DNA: TGTGCCAGTAGAGGACAGACCTACGAGCAGTACTTC
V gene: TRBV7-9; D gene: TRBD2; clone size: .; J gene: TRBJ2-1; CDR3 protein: CASSPGTSSNEQFF; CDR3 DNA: TGTGCCAGCAGCCCAGGGACTAGCTCAAATGAGCAGTTCTTC
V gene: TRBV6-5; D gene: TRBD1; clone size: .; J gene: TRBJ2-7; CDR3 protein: CASRTGGSYEQYF; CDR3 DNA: TGTGCCAGCAGAACAGGGGGCTCCTACGAGCAGTACTTC
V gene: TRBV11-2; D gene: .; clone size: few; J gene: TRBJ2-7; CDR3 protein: CASTTYGSGAYEQYF; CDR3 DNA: TGTGCCAGCACCACCTATGGCAGCGGAGCCTACGAGCAGTACTTC
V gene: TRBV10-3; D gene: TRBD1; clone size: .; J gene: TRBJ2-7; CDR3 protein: CAISEAGQGIGQYF; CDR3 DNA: TGTGCCATCAGTGAGGCGGGACAGGGGATTGGGCAGTACTTC
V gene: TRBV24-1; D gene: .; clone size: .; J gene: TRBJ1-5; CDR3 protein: CATSAEGLQPQHF; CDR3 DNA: TGTGCCACCAGTGCGGAGGGTCTTCAGCCCCAGCATTTT
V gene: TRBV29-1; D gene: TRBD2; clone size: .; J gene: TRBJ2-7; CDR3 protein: CSTSGGAATDEQYF; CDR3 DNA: TGCAGCACTAGCGGGGGGGCCGCTACGGACGAGCAGTACTTC
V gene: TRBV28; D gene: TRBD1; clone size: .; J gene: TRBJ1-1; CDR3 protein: CASSPTIDRVTEAFF; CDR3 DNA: TGTGCCAGCAGTCCGACTATAGACAGGGTCACTGAAGCTTTCTTT
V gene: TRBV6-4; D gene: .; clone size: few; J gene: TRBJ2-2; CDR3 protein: CASSDGPGDRDTGELFF; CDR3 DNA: TGTGCCAGCAGTGACGGGCCAGGGGATAGGGACACCGGGGAGCTGTTTTTT
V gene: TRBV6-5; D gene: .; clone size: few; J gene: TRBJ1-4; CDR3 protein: CASRAEFPNNEKLFF; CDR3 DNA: TGTGCCAGCAGGGCCGAATTTCCGAATAATGAAAAACTGTTTTTT
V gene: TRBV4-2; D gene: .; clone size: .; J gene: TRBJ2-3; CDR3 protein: CASSHGTSASTDTQYF; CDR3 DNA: TGTGCCAGCAGCCACGGGACTTCTGCTAGCACAGATACGCAGTATTTT
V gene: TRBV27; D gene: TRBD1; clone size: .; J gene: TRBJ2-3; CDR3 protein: CASSLRGQSTDTQYF; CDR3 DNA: TGTGCCAGCAGTTTAAGGGGACAGTCCACAGATACGCAGTATTTT
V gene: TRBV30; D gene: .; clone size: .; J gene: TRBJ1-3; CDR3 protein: CAWSVVGGVGNTIYF; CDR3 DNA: TGTGCCTGGAGTGTCGTTGGAGGGGTTGGAAACACCATATATTTT